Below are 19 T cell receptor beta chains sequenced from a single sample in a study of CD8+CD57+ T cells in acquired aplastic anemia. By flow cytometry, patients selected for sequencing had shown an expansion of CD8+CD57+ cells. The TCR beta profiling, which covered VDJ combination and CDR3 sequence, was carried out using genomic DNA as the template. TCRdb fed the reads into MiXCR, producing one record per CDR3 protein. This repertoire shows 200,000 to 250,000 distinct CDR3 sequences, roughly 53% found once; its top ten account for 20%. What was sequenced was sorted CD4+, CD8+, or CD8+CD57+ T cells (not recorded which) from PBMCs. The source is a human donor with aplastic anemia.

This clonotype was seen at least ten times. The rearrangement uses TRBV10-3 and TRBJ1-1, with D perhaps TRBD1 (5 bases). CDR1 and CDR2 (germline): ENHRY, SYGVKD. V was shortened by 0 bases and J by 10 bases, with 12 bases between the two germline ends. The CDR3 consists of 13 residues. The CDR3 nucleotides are TGTGCCATCAGTGAGTCCCCCGCCGGGGCAGCTTTCTTT. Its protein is CAISESPAGAAFF.

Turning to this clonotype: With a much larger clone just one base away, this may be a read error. The CDR3 reads CASSISSNTVAFF. Here the CDR3 DNA reads TGTGCCAGTAGTATCAGCAGTAACACTGTAGCTTTCTTT. This sequence joins TRBV19 and TRBJ1-1; D gene unclear. Germline V CDR1 and CDR2: LNHDA, SQIVND (reference sequence). The CDR3 contains 13 residues.

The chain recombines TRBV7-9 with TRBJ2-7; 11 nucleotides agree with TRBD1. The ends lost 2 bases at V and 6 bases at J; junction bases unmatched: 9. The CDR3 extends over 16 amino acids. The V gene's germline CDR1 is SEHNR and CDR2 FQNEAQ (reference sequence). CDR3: CASSLLPGQGGVEQYF. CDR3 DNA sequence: TGTGCCAGCAGCTTATTACCGGGACAGGGGGGCGTCGAGCAGTACTTC.

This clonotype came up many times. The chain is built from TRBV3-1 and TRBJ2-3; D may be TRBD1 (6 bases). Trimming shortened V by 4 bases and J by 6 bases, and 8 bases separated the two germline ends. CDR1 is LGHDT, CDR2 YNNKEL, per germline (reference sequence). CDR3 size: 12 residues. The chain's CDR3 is CASSPTGDTQYF. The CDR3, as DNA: TGTGCCAGCAGCCCTACAGGGGATACGCAGTATTTT.

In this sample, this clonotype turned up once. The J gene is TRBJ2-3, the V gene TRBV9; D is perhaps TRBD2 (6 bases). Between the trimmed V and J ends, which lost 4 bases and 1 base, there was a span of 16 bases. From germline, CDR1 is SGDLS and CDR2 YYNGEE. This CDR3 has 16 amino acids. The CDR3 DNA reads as TGTGCCAGCAGCCCGAGGATGGGGGGAGGCACAGATACGCAGTATTTT. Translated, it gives CASSPRMGGGTDTQYF.

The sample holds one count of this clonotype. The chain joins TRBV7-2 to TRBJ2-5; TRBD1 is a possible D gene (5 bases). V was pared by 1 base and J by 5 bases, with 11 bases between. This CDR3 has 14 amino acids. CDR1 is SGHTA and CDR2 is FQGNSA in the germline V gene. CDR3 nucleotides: TGTGCCAGCAGCTTAGGTGAAGGGGCGGAGACCCAGTACTTC. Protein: CASSLGEGAETQYF.

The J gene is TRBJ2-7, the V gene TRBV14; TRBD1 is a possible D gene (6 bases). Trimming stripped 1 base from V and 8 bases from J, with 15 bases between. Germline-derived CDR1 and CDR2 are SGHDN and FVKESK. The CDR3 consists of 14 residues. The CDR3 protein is CASSQANKGHKQYF. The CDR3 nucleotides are TGTGCCAGCAGCCAAGCCAATAAGGGACACAAGCAGTACTTC.

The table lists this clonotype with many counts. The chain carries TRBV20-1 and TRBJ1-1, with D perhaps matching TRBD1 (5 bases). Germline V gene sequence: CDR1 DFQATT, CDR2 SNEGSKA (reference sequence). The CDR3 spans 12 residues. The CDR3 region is CRASKGDSEAFF. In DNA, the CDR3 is TGCAGAGCCTCAAAAGGGGACTCCGAAGCTTTCTTT.

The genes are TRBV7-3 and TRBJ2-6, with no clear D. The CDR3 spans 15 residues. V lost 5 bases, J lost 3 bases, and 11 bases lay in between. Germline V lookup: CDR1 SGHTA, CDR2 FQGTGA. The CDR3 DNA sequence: TGTGCCAGCAGCCGCGCGGTAGGTGGGGCCAACGTCCTGACTTTC. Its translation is CASSRAVGGANVLTF.

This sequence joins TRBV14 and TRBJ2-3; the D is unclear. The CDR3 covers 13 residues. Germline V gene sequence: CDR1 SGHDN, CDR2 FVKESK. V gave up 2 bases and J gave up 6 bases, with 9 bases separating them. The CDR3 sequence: CASSQRSRDTQYF. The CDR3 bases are TGTGCCAGCAGCCAACGGAGTAGGGATACGCAGTATTTT.

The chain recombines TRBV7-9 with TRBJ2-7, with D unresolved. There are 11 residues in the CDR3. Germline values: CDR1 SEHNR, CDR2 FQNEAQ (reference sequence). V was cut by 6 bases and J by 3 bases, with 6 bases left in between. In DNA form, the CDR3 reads TGTGCCAGCAGTGGGATCTACGAGCAGTACTTC. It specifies CASSGIYEQYF.

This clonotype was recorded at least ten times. The CDR3 region is CASSVERHTLNTEAFF. Here the CDR3 DNA reads TGTGCCAGCAGCGTAGAACGACATACCTTAAACACTGAAGCTTTCTTT. The chain employs TRBV9 and TRBJ1-1; D not certain. CDR1 is SGDLS and CDR2 is YYNGEE in the germline V gene. The CDR3 is made up of 16 amino acids. The ends were cut back, 0 bases at V and 2 bases at J, with 14 bases in the middle. Using reference TRBV9 and TRBJ1-1 for the parts outside the CDR3, the full variable domain is DSGVTQTPKHLITATGQRVTLRCSPRSGDLSVYWYQQSLDQGLQFLIQYYNGEERAKGNILERFSAQQFPDLHSELNLSSLELGDSALYFCASSVERHTLNTEAFFGQGTRLTVV.

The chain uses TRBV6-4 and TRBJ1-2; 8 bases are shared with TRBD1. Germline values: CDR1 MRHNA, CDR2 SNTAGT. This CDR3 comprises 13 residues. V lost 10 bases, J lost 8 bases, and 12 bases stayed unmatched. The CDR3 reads CATRDRRGGGYTF. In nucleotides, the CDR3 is TGTGCCACCAGGGACAGGCGGGGAGGAGGCTACACCTTC.

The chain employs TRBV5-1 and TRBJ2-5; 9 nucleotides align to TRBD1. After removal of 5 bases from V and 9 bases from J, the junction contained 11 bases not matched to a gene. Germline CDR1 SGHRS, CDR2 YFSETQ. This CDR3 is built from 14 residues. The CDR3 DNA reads TGCGCCAGCAGACCGGGACAGGGAGTAGGGCCCCAGTACTTC. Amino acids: CASRPGQGVGPQYF.

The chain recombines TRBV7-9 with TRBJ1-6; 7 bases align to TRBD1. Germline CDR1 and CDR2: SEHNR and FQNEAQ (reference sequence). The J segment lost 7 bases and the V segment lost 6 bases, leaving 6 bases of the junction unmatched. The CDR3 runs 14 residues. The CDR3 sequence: CASRSQGTNSPLHF. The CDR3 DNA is TGTGCCAGCAGGTCACAGGGGACCAATTCACCCCTCCACTTT.

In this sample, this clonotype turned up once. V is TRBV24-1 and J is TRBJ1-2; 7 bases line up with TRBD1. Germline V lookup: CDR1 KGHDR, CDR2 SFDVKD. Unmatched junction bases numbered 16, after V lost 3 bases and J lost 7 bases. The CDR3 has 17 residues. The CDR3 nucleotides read TGTGCCACCAGTGATGCCCGGACAGGTACCCGAGGGGCTGGCTACACCTTC. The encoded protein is CATSDARTGTRGAGYTF.

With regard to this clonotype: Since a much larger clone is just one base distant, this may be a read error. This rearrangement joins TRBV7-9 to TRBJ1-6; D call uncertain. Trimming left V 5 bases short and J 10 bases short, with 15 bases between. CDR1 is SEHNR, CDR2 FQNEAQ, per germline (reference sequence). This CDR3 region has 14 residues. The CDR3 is CASSPQAGWSPLHF. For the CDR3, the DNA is TGTGCCAGCAGCCCCCAGGCTGGGTGGTCACCCCTCCACTTT. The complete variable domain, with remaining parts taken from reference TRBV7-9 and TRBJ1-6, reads DTGVSQNPRHKITKRGQNVTFRCDPISEHNRLYWYRQTLGQGPEFLTYFQNEAQLEKSRLLSDRFSAERPKGSFSTLEIQRTEQGDSAMYLCASSPQAGWSPLHFGNGTRLTVT.

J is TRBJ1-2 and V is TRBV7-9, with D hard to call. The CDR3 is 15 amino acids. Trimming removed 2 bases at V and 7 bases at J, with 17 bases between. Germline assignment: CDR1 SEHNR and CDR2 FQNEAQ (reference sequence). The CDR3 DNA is TGTGCCAGCAGCTTAATCCTCGGGATCACGGCTGGCTACACCTTC. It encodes CASSLILGITAGYTF.

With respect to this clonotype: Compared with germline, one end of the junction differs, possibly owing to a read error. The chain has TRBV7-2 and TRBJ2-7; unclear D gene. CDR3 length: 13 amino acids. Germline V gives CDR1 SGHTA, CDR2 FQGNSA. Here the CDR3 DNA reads TGTGCCAGCAGCTTAGCTGGTTCCTACGACCAGTACTTC. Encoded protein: CASSLAGSYDQYF.